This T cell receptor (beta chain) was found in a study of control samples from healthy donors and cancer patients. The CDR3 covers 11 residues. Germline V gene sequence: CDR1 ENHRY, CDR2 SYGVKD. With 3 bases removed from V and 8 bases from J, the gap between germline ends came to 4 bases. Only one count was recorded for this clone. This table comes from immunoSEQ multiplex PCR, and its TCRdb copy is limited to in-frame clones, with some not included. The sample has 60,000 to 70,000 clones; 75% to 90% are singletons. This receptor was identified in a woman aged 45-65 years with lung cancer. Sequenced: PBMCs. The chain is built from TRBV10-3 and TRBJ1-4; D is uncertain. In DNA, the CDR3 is TGTGCCATCAGTGAAGGAGAAAAACTGTTTTTT. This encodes CAISEGEKLFF.